This TCR beta chain was captured by sequencing in a study of blood T cell repertoires in COVID-19. CDR3 length: 12 amino acids. The V and J ends lost 5 bases and 3 bases respectively, with 8 bases between them. Germline V CDR1 and CDR2: SGHNT, YYREEE (reference sequence). This clone was observed a few times. Original analysis: The authors estimated nucleated cell counts from reference gene primer amplification. This table comes from immunoSEQ multiplex PCR, and its TCRdb copy is limited to in-frame clones, with some not included. That table furnishes V, J and clone size, whereas the DNA furnished D and trimming. This repertoire shows 190,000 or so clones, around four fifths found once; its top ten account for approximately 3%.

The receptor's source is a woman over 75 with active or convalescent COVID-19. The material sequenced was peripheral blood. The V call is TRBV5-4, the J call TRBJ1-1; D is undetermined. In DNA form, the CDR3 reads TGTGCCAGCAGTTCCCAGGACACTGAAGCTTTCTTT. This codes for CASSSQDTEAFF.